Below are 15 T cell receptor beta chains sequenced from a single sample in a study of blood T cell repertoires in COVID-19. The data were produced by immunoSEQ multiplex PCR, yet TCRdb's version contains in-frame clones alone and is incomplete. This table has tens of thousands of clones, roughly nine tenths appearing once. Sequencing was done on a sample of peripheral blood. The source of these receptors is a woman aged 70 to 79 with active COVID-19.

This sequence joins TRBV18 and TRBJ2-7, with a weak D call TRBD2 (6 bases). Germline CDR1 KGHSH, CDR2 LQKENI. The V gene lost 2 bases and the J gene lost 7 bases, with 12 bases spanning the gap. The CDR3 is made up of 13 amino acids. DNA of the CDR3: TGTGCCAGCTCACCAAGTGGGGGGAGAGAGCAGTACTTC. Protein sequence: CASSPSGGREQYF.

V is TRBV7-2 and J is TRBJ2-7, with 14 bases aligning to TRBD2. The V segment lost 7 bases and the J segment 4 bases; nucleotides outside the gene matches: 15. The CDR3 sequence is 18 residues long. Germline values: CDR1 SGHTA, CDR2 FQGNSA. CDR3 sequence: CASKKRLAGGPGPYEQYF. The CDR3 DNA follows: TGTGCCAGCAAAAAAAGACTAGCGGGAGGGCCGGGGCCTTACGAGCAGTACTTC.

The rearrangement uses TRBV18 and TRBJ1-1; 12 bases are shared with TRBD1. Trimming took 4 bases from V and 4 from J; bases not matched to a gene: 7. The CDR3 length is 16 residues. From germline, CDR1 is KGHSH and CDR2 LQKENI. The CDR3 DNA is TGTGCCAGCTCACTAACCGGGACAGGGGGCACCACTGAAGCTTTCTTT. This gives the protein CASSLTGTGGTTEAFF.

The chain recombines TRBV15 with TRBJ2-5; 9 bases line up with TRBD2. CDR1 is LNHNV, CDR2 YYDKDF, per germline (reference sequence). The CDR3 has 15 residues. V lost 2 bases, J lost 4 bases, and 5 bases stayed unmatched. The CDR3 sequence: CATSRRDSGRETQYF. In DNA form, the CDR3 reads TGTGCCACCAGCAGAAGAGATAGCGGGAGAGAGACCCAGTACTTC.

This rearrangement joins TRBV10-3 to TRBJ1-5; maybe TRBD1 (5 bases). The CDR3 totals 16 residues. Trimming removed 0 bases from V and 1 base from J, with 10 bases in between. Germline V CDR1 and CDR2: ENHRY, SYGVKD. The CDR3: CAISESFGGSNQPQHF. CDR3 sequence (DNA): TGTGCCATCAGTGAGTCCTTCGGGGGAAGCAATCAGCCCCAGCATTTT.

This clone was counted a few times. The chain uses TRBV5-6 and TRBJ1-1; D gene uncertain. CDR1 SGHDT and CDR2 YYEEEE come from the germline V gene. CDR3 length: 13 residues. Trimming stripped 4 bases from V and 4 bases from J, with 11 bases between. The CDR3 coding sequence is TGTGCCAGCAGCAGGAGAGCGGGCACTGAAGCTTTCTTT. Its protein is CASSRRAGTEAFF.

V gene TRBV27 combines with J gene TRBJ2-1, with no clear D. Germline CDR1 is MNHEY and CDR2 is SMNVEV (reference sequence). With 2 bases removed from V and 4 bases from J, the gap between germline ends came to 12 bases. CDR3 length equals 15 residues. The CDR3 DNA sequence: TGTGCCAGCAGTTTAGAGAGATCCCTTTACAATGAGCAGTTCTTC. This encodes CASSLERSLYNEQFF.

This clone was recorded only once. The chain is built from TRBV20-1 and TRBJ2-1; 8 nucleotides agree with TRBD2. V lost 3 bases to trimming and J lost 7 bases; unmatched junction nucleotides: 5. Germline CDR1 DFQATT, CDR2 SNEGSKA (reference sequence). This CDR3 has 13 amino acids. For the CDR3, the DNA is TGCAGTGCTAGTGACGGGAGGGCTAATGAGCAGTTCTTC. This translates into CSASDGRANEQFF.

The V gene is TRBV28, the J gene TRBJ2-7; D may be TRBD2 (6 bases). This CDR3 is 18 amino acids long. CDR1 and CDR2 (germline): MDHEN, SYDVKM. V lost 7 bases and J 2 bases, leaving 27 bases between the germline ends. The CDR3 region is CASTPGGIFIRQTYEQYF. CDR3 bases: TGTGCCAGCACCCCCGGCGGGATCTTTATCCGGCAAACCTACGAGCAGTACTTC.

The chain combines TRBV2 with TRBJ2-1, with 8 bases fitting TRBD1. V shed 4 bases and J 5 bases; nucleotides not matched to a gene: 7. The germline V gene has CDR1 SNHLY and CDR2 FYNNEI. This CDR3 has 15 residues. The CDR3 reads CASSVSGGENNEQFF. DNA for the CDR3: TGTGCCAGCAGTGTTTCAGGGGGCGAAAACAATGAGCAGTTCTTC.

V and J are TRBV5-1 and TRBJ2-3, with 7 bases that match TRBD1. The germline V gene encodes CDR1 SGHRS and CDR2 YFSETQ. The CDR3 is 15 amino acids. V lost 4 bases and J lost 0; bases outside the gene matches: 5. CDR3: CASSPGTASTDTQYF. The CDR3 DNA reads TGCGCCAGCAGCCCTGGGACAGCAAGCACAGATACGCAGTATTTT. The variable domain in full, completed from reference TRBV5-1 and TRBJ2-3, reads KAGVTQTPRYLIKTRGQQVTLSCSPISGHRSVSWYQQTPGQGLQFLFEYFSETQRNKGNFPGRFSGRQFSNSRSEMNVSTLELGDSALYLCASSPGTASTDTQYFGPGTRLTVL.

The CDR3 loop reads CASSILTGTLETQYF. The CDR3 DNA reads TGTGCCAGCAGTATCCTGACAGGAACCTTAGAGACCCAGTACTTC. The V gene is TRBV28, the J gene TRBJ2-5; weak D call: TRBD1 (6 bases). In germline, CDR1 is MDHEN, CDR2 SYDVKM. Deletions cut 5 bases from V and 4 bases from J, with 17 bases between. This CDR3 comprises 15 residues.

CDR3 residues: CASSIATGGTEAFF. The CDR3 DNA is TGTGCCAGTAGTATAGCGACAGGGGGCACTGAAGCTTTCTTT. The rearrangement joins TRBV19 to TRBJ1-1; TRBD1 matches 9 bases. Trimming at V came to 1 base and at J to 4 bases, leaving 1 base not matched to a gene. The CDR3 has 14 residues. Germline assignment: CDR1 LNHDA and CDR2 SQIVND (reference sequence).

The rearrangement uses TRBV28 and TRBJ1-3; the D gene is possibly TRBD1 (5 bases). V was trimmed by 5 bases and J by 10 bases, leaving 21 bases between them. Looked up from germline, CDR1 is MDHEN and CDR2 is SYDVKM. The CDR3 is 15 residues long. The DNA of the CDR3 is TGTGCCAGCAGTCCCCCTCTGCGGGGAGAGGGGACCATATATTTT. Its translation is CASSPPLRGEGTIYF.

The CDR3 loop reads CASSRGSSGADTQYF. CDR3 in DNA: TGTGCCAGCAGCCGCGGTTCTAGCGGGGCAGATACGCAGTATTTT. The rearrangement uses TRBV7-3 and TRBJ2-3; 9 bases agree with TRBD2. V lost 5 bases, J lost 4 bases, and 7 bases stayed unmatched. Germline CDR1 reads SGHTA; CDR2 reads FQGTGA. The CDR3 extends over 15 amino acids.